These 24 T cell receptor beta chains came from one sample sequenced in a study of PD-1 blockade in mismatch repair-deficient tumors. Sequencing used immunoSEQ multiplex PCR; TCRdb keeps in-frame clones, though not all of them. The sample carries some 84,000 clones, around 85% recorded once. Sequencing used peripheral blood, obtained 12 weeks after starting pembrolizumab. The receptors were sampled from an adult with mismatch repair-deficient cancer.

The chain couples TRBV9 to TRBJ2-7; 11 nucleotides agree with TRBD2. This CDR3 spans 15 amino acids. Germline loops: CDR1 SGDLS, CDR2 YYNGEE. V lost 4 bases, J lost 1 base, and 4 bases stayed unmatched. The DNA of the CDR3 is TGTGCCAGCAGCTCGGGACTAGCGGCATCCTACGAGCAGTACTTC. Encoded protein: CASSSGLAASYEQYF.

There are a few counts of this clone. The J gene is TRBJ2-7, the V gene TRBV7-2; D is uncertain. The length of the CDR3 is 13 residues. Trimming took off 1 base at V and 5 bases at J, with 9 bases between the two ends. The germline V gene has CDR1 SGHTA and CDR2 FQGNSA. The CDR3 protein is CASSLVGYDEQYF. The CDR3 coding sequence is TGTGCCAGCAGCTTAGTAGGGTACGACGAGCAGTACTTC.

The chain employs TRBV5-5 and TRBJ1-2; a weak D match, TRBD1 (5 bases). CDR1 is SGHKS, CDR2 YYEKEE, per germline (reference sequence). The CDR3 runs to 13 residues. Trimming removed 4 bases at V and 5 bases at J, with 12 bases between. This chain's CDR3 is CASSPGTVYGYTF. In nucleotides, the CDR3 is TGTGCCAGCAGCCCCGGGACGGTTTATGGCTACACCTTC.

This clone has only one observation. CDR3 bases: TGTGCCAGCAGCCTCAGGGACCAGAACACTGAAGCTTTCTTT. Its translation: CASSLRDQNTEAFF. The chain is built from TRBV7-9 and TRBJ1-1, with a possible D match to TRBD1 (5 bases). V was shortened by 5 bases and J by 1 base, with 11 bases between the two germline ends. Germline lookup yields CDR1 SEHNR and CDR2 FQNEAQ (reference sequence). This CDR3 is 14 amino acids long.

The chain is built from TRBV5-4 and TRBJ2-2; 8 bases fit TRBD2. The CDR3 has 16 amino acids. The V gene's germline CDR1 is SGHNT and CDR2 YYREEE (reference sequence). V shed 0 bases and J 2 bases; nucleotides not matched to a gene: 3. The CDR3 loop is CASSLGAGANTGELFF. The CDR3 nucleotides read TGTGCCAGCAGCTTGGGAGCGGGAGCCAACACCGGGGAGCTGTTTTTT.

The CDR3 sequence is CASSEGLAGADTQYF. The CDR3 DNA is TGTGCCAGCAGCGAGGGACTAGCGGGAGCTGATACGCAGTATTTT. The chain combines TRBV9 with TRBJ2-3; 14 nucleotides agree with TRBD2. From germline, CDR1 is SGDLS and CDR2 YYNGEE. This CDR3 contains 15 residues. V lost 3 bases, J lost 6 bases, and 3 bases stayed unmatched.

The chain uses TRBV18 and TRBJ1-1, with D possibly TRBD1 on 5 matching bases. Germline V gives CDR1 KGHSH, CDR2 LQKENI. There are 15 residues in the CDR3. V lost 3 bases, J lost 1 base, and 12 bases lay in between. The CDR3 DNA follows: TGTGCCAGCTCACCCATAATCGGGACGAACACTGAAGCTTTCTTT. As protein: CASSPIIGTNTEAFF.

V is TRBV19 and J is TRBJ2-1; 8 positions agree with TRBD2. V shed 5 bases, J shed 5 bases, and the junction held 5 bases outside the gene matches. Germline loops: CDR1 LNHDA, CDR2 SQIVND (reference sequence). The CDR3 is made up of 14 amino acids. CDR3 residues: CASSPGLAHNEQFF. The DNA of the CDR3 is TGTGCCAGTAGTCCAGGACTAGCCCACAATGAGCAGTTCTTC.

This clone came up a few times. The rearrangement joins TRBV19 to TRBJ2-5, with 13 bases that match TRBD2. Looked up from germline, CDR1 is LNHDA and CDR2 is SQIVND (reference sequence). This CDR3 contains 16 residues. V shed 4 bases, J shed 5 bases, and the junction held 7 bases outside the gene matches. CDR3 DNA: TGTGCCAGTAGTAAGACTAGCGGGAGGCCAGAGGAGACCCAGTACTTC. It is translated as CASSKTSGRPEETQYF.

Remarks on this clone: The junction differs from germline at one of its ends, possibly a read error. V gene TRBV5-1 combines with J gene TRBJ2-7; a weak D match, TRBD2 (6 bases). The CDR3 loop spans 14 amino acids. In germline, CDR1 is SGHRS, CDR2 YFSETQ. CDR3 sequence reads: CASTKHRDSHEQYF. The CDR3 coding sequence is TGCGCCAGCACAAAACACCGGGACTCCCACGAGCAGTACTTC.

CDR3 residues: CASSHGDRGNTGELFF. For the CDR3, the DNA is TGTGCCAGCAGCCATGGGGACAGGGGGAACACCGGGGAGCTGTTTTTT. This chain uses TRBV4-2 with TRBJ2-2, with 10 bases matching TRBD1. Trimming removed 3 bases from V and 1 base from J; junction bases left unmatched: 2. Germline lookup yields CDR1 LGHNA and CDR2 YNFKEQ. CDR3 size: 16 residues.

The chain has TRBV7-3 and TRBJ2-1; weak D call: TRBD2 (5 bases). The V gene's germline CDR1 is SGHTA and CDR2 FQGTGA. The V end lost 1 base, the J end lost 0 bases, and 7 bases lay between the germline ends. The CDR3 is 15 residues long. The CDR3 bases are TGTGCCAGCAGCTTAAGCGGAGGCTCCTACAATGAGCAGTTCTTC. It encodes CASSLSGGSYNEQFF.

Points on this clone: At one of its ends the junction is not consistent with the germline gene, which may arise from a read error. This sequence joins TRBV7-7 and TRBJ2-3; perhaps TRBD1 as D (8 bases). This CDR3 comprises 16 residues. Germline V gene sequence: CDR1 SSHAT, CDR2 FNYEAQ (reference sequence). CDR3 in DNA: TGTGCTAGCAGCTTAAGCACAGGGGGGGTGGCAGATACGCAGTATTTT. Protein sequence: CASSLSTGGVADTQYF.

The chain combines TRBV19 with TRBJ2-1, with TRBD2 matching 14 bases. The CDR3 runs 13 residues. The germline V gene has CDR1 LNHDA and CDR2 SQIVND (reference sequence). The trim removed 9 bases at V and 6 bases at J, leaving 1 base unmatched. The CDR3 spells CASGTSGSNEQFF. DNA for the CDR3: TGTGCCAGCGGGACTAGCGGGAGCAATGAGCAGTTCTTC.

The chain has TRBV19 and TRBJ1-1, with D possibly matching TRBD1 (5 bases). This CDR3 region has 17 residues. Trimming shortened V by 4 bases and J by 6 bases, and 24 bases separated the two germline ends. Germline V gene sequence: CDR1 LNHDA, CDR2 SQIVND (reference sequence). CDR3 loop: CASSRAGRGFKTAEAFF. The CDR3 DNA reads as TGTGCCAGTAGTAGGGCCGGACGGGGCTTCAAAACGGCTGAAGCTTTCTTT.

CDR3 residues: CASSGGGSNTEAFF. Written as DNA, the CDR3 is TGCGCCAGCAGCGGAGGAGGTTCGAACACTGAAGCTTTCTTT. V gene TRBV5-1 combines with J gene TRBJ1-1; the D is unclear. CDR3 length: 14 amino acids. Trimming stripped 4 bases from V and 1 base from J, with 11 bases between. Germline V gene data show CDR1 as SGHRS and CDR2 as YFSETQ.

In its sample, this clone was seen a few times. This chain links TRBV9 with TRBJ2-7, with 10 bases that match TRBD2. J lost 0 bases, V lost 0 bases, and 6 bases had no gene match. Germline loops: CDR1 SGDLS, CDR2 YYNGEE. This CDR3 has 17 amino acids. As DNA, the CDR3 is TGTGCCAGCAGCGTAGCTCCTAGCGGGAGTAGCTCCTACGAGCAGTACTTC. This translates into CASSVAPSGSSSYEQYF.

The chain recombines TRBV5-1 with TRBJ2-7; possibly TRBD2 for D (7 bases). CDR3 length: 16 amino acids. Germline V gene lookup returns CDR1 SGHRS and CDR2 YFSETQ. Trimming shortened V by 4 bases and J by 5 bases, and 22 bases separated the two germline ends. CDR3 in DNA: TGCGCCAGCAGCCCGTCCGGACTAGTTTCAGGGGACGAGCAGTACTTC. It codes for CASSPSGLVSGDEQYF.

V and J are TRBV29-1 and TRBJ2-2; unclear D gene. Per germline, CDR1 SQVTM and CDR2 ANQGSEA. This CDR3 region has 13 residues. Deletions cut 4 bases from V and 0 bases from J, with 6 bases between. The CDR3 sequence: CSVAQTNTGELFF. The CDR3 DNA is TGCAGCGTTGCACAAACGAACACCGGGGAGCTGTTTTTT.

The chain links TRBV6-5 to TRBJ2-5; 10 bases fit TRBD2. The length of the CDR3 is 14 residues. The V gene end was trimmed by 6 bases and the J gene end by 5 bases; junction bases not matched to a gene: 6. Germline values: CDR1 MNHEY, CDR2 SVGAGI. The CDR3 reads CASRPPGLAETQYF. CDR3 nucleotide sequence: TGTGCCAGCAGGCCTCCGGGACTAGCGGAGACCCAGTACTTC.

This clone has only a few counts. J is TRBJ2-1 and V is TRBV27; D unclear. The ends were cut back, 2 bases at V and 7 bases at J, with 12 bases in the middle. Germline CDR1 reads MNHEY; CDR2 reads SMNVEV (reference sequence). The CDR3 covers 14 residues. The CDR3 is CASSLTIIKNEQFF. The CDR3 DNA is TGTGCCAGCAGTTTAACCATTATAAAGAATGAGCAGTTCTTC.

The J gene is TRBJ2-5, the V gene TRBV11-2; D could derive from TRBD1 or TRBD2 (5 bases each). The CDR3 is made up of 14 amino acids. Germline V CDR1 and CDR2: SGHAT, FQNNGV. The V and J ends lost 4 bases and 1 base respectively, with 10 bases between them. The CDR3 is CASSYGTIQETQYF. The CDR3 region has the DNA TGTGCCAGCAGCTATGGGACCATCCAAGAGACCCAGTACTTC.

The chain is built from TRBV29-1 and TRBJ2-1; tentatively, D is TRBD1 (6 bases). Germline values: CDR1 SQVTM, CDR2 ANQGSEA. Trimming cost V 8 bases and J 10 bases, with 12 bases left between them. The CDR3 is 10 amino acids. In DNA, the CDR3 is TGCAGCTGCTTAGGGGGAGAGCAGTTCTTC. Translated: CSCLGGEQFF.

This clone was seen just once. The chain recombines TRBV9 with TRBJ1-4, with D possibly being TRBD1 (6 bases). This CDR3 is built from 15 residues. V lost 4 bases and J 8 bases, leaving 18 bases between the germline ends. Germline V gene data show CDR1 as SGDLS and CDR2 as YYNGEE. CDR3 amino acids: CASSSEGGRREKLFF. DNA of the CDR3: TGTGCCAGCAGCTCAGAGGGGGGAAGGCGGGAAAAACTGTTTTTT.